This TCR beta chain was sequenced during a study of cytomegalovirus exposure and HLA in healthy donors. Study-wide background: Across some 400 genotyped donors, about 81% landed in the Caucasian-associated ancestry cluster.

Amplification used 60 Vbeta primers and 13 Jbeta primers. Assay used: immunoSEQ multiplex PCR; TCRdb lists only in-frame clones, some missing. This sample's clone table lists approximately 140,000 clones. The V end lost 5 bases, the J end lost 0 bases, and 11 bases lay between the germline ends. Germline V lookup: CDR1 SGHDT, CDR2 YYEEEE. This CDR3 has 14 residues. Study-wide results and caveats: V- and J-gene trimming in TCR beta was tied to a missense DCLRE1C variant by an analysis performed later. Roughly uniform sequencing depth across donors was assumed, possibly incorrectly. It was in a later analysis that TCR association rates were seen to vary by HLA locus, highest for DRB1 and lowest for HLA-C.

To note about this clone: Its antigen is as yet unknown.

Sequenced sample: PBMCs. The chain employs TRBV5-6 and TRBJ1-1, with a tentative D call TRBD1 (5 bases). This clonotype originated in a man aged 40-49 years in good health and CMV-seronegative. The DNA of the CDR3 is TGTGCCAGCAGACAGGCGGCCCTGAACACTGAAGCTTTCTTT. Amino acids: CASRQAALNTEAFF.